These T cell receptor beta chains were read from a single sample in a study of CD8+ T cells in alopecia areata. The protocol was immunoSEQ multiplex PCR, while the TCRdb copy is restricted to in-frame clones and leaves out a portion. Of fewer than 150,000 clones listed, roughly four fifths were seen once; the top ten hold around a quarter. This specimen consisted of CD8+ T cells sorted from blood, obtained at week 4, from a patient treated with tofacitinib. These TCRs come from a human donor with alopecia areata. Both conserved end residues are part of each CDR3. A D gene is named only where the DNA matches it firmly. Where a row states a size, it is once, few, many or the class of an expanded clone; other rows omit it.

j_gene,v_gene,d_gene,abundance,CDR3aa,CDR3nt
TRBJ2-4,TRBV5-4,.,once,CASSLGQAKNIQYF,TGTGCCAGCAGCTTGGGACAGGCCAAAAACATTCAGTACTTC
TRBJ2-1,TRBV4-2,TRBD1,.,CASSQATGGSEYNEQFF,TGTGCCAGCAGCCAAGCGACAGGGGGCTCGGAGTACAATGAGCAGTTCTTC
TRBJ2-1,TRBV20-1,TRBD2,.,CSRGRDEQFF,TGCAGCCGGGGGAGGGATGAGCAGTTCTTC
TRBJ2-3,TRBV5-1,.,.,CASSLPSGRITDTQYF,TGCGCCAGCAGCTTGCCCAGCGGGCGGATCACAGATACGCAGTATTTT
TRBJ1-2,TRBV7-9,.,few,CASSVNGYTF,TGTGCCAGCAGCGTGAATGGCTACACCTTC
TRBJ2-1,TRBV4-1,TRBD2,.,CASSQDRLAGGHSEQFF,TGCGCCAGCAGCCAAGACAGACTAGCGGGGGGGCACAGTGAGCAGTTCTTC
TRBJ2-7,TRBV27,TRBD2,.,CASRRGLAPTYEQYF,TGTGCCAGCAGGAGGGGACTAGCACCCACCTACGAGCAGTACTTC
TRBJ2-7,TRBV5-6,.,few,CASTHGQSYEQYF,TGTGCCAGCACCCACGGACAGTCCTACGAGCAGTACTTC
TRBJ2-3,TRBV4-1,.,.,CASSQEVGGYTDTQYF,TGCGCCAGCAGCCAAGAGGTCGGGGGTTATACAGATACGCAGTATTTT
TRBJ2-3,TRBV7-2,.,.,CASSLGAQSITDTQYF,TGTGCCAGCAGCTTAGGAGCGCAGTCAATCACAGATACGCAGTATTTT
TRBJ2-3,TRBV4-3,TRBD2,.,CASSQDAAGEPGDTQYF,TGCGCCAGCAGCCAAGATGCGGCGGGGGAGCCAGGAGATACGCAGTATTTT
TRBJ1-1,TRBV18,TRBD1,.,CASSPVIDRDTEAFF,TGTGCCAGCTCACCGGTAATTGACAGGGACACTGAAGCTTTCTTT
TRBJ2-7,TRBV4-3,.,.,CASSQVPDGTYEQYF,TGCGCCAGCAGCCAAGTCCCGGACGGCACCTACGAGCAGTACTTC
TRBJ2-5,TRBV4-3,TRBD1,.,CASSQDSPGGETQYF,TGCGCCAGCAGCCAAGATTCCCCAGGGGGAGAGACCCAGTACTTC
TRBJ2-2,TRBV4-3,.,.,CASSPIDRNGELFF,TGCGCCAGCAGCCCCATAGACAGGAACGGGGAGCTGTTTTTT
TRBJ1-1,TRBV4-3,.,.,CASSQDRGGPNTEAFF,TGCGCCAGCAGCCAAGATCGCGGGGGTCCTAACACTGAAGCTTTCTTT
TRBJ2-1,TRBV5-6,TRBD2,.,CASSIYDGTRVPHEQFF,TGTGCCAGCAGCATCTACGACGGGACTAGGGTCCCTCATGAGCAGTTCTTC
TRBJ2-1,TRBV29-1,.,.,CSVEDPGVSYNEQFF,TGCAGCGTTGAAGATCCAGGGGTTTCCTACAATGAGCAGTTCTTC
TRBJ2-5,TRBV7-9,TRBD2,few,CASSPVGAGVQETQYF,TGTGCCAGCAGCCCTGTAGGAGCGGGGGTGCAAGAGACCCAGTACTTC
TRBJ2-5,TRBV6-1,.,.,CASRPGLEETQYF,TGTGCCAGCAGGCCGGGACTGGAAGAGACCCAGTACTTC
TRBJ2-1,TRBV2,.,.,CASSDRTDFPYNEQFF,TGTGCCAGCAGTGACCGGACAGATTTCCCCTACAATGAGCAGTTCTTC
TRBJ2-7,TRBV13,.,.,CASSFGTSGEQYF,TGTGCCAGCAGCTTCGGGACTTCGGGGGAGCAGTACTTC
TRBJ2-7,TRBV7-8,.,few,CASSYRRGGSYEQYF,TGTGCCAGCAGCTACCGGAGGGGAGGCTCCTACGAGCAGTACTTC
TRBJ2-1,TRBV7-9,.,.,CASSSTSNEQFF,TGTGCCAGCAGCTCCACATCCAATGAGCAGTTCTTC
TRBJ2-6,TRBV7-9,.,.,CASSFPRDGDLDWANVLTF,TGTGCCAGCAGCTTCCCCCGGGACGGGGATTTAGACTGGGCCAACGTCCTGACTTTC
TRBJ2-5,TRBV4-2,.,.,CASSPTDVQETQYF,TGTGCCAGCAGCCCGACGGACGTTCAAGAGACCCAGTACTTC
TRBJ2-5,TRBV4-1,.,few,CASSQDTIAVNQETQYF,TGCGCCAGCAGCCAAGATACGATAGCGGTGAACCAAGAGACCCAGTACTTC
TRBJ1-5,TRBV7-9,.,.,CASSQGSAGQPQHF,TGTGCCAGCAGCCAGGGTTCTGCCGGGCAGCCCCAGCATTTT
TRBJ2-6,TRBV11-2,.,.,CASSSDGFSSGANVLTF,TGTGCCAGCAGCTCGGACGGGTTTAGCTCTGGGGCCAACGTCCTGACTTTC
TRBJ2-5,TRBV5-1,.,.,CASSLVGGQRETQYF,TGCGCCAGCAGCTTAGTGGGGGGCCAAAGAGAGACCCAGTACTTC
TRBJ2-7,TRBV13,.,.,CASSFQGLWNEQYF,TGTGCCAGCAGTTTTCAGGGGTTGTGGAACGAGCAGTACTTC
TRBJ2-7,TRBV2,.,few,CASWSNEQYF,TGTGCCAGCTGGAGCAACGAGCAGTACTTC
TRBJ2-5,TRBV10-3,TRBD2,.,CAIALAGHETQYF,TGTGCCATCGCCCTAGCGGGGCACGAGACCCAGTACTTC
TRBJ1-1,TRBV7-8,.,.,CASSKGVDTEAFF,TGTGCCAGCAGCAAAGGGGTTGACACTGAAGCTTTCTTT
TRBJ2-5,TRBV7-9,TRBD1,.,CASQGTVSETQYF,TGTGCCAGCCAGGGGACAGTATCGGAGACCCAGTACTTC
TRBJ2-1,TRBV5-6,.,few,CASSSPRIRSYNEQFF,TGTGCCAGCAGCTCCCCCAGGATTAGGTCCTACAATGAGCAGTTCTTC
TRBJ1-1,TRBV27,.,few,CASGLGAGTEAFF,TGTGCCAGCGGGCTGGGAGCGGGCACTGAAGCTTTCTTT
TRBJ1-2,TRBV4-3,TRBD1,.,CASSQDRGTDYGYTF,TGCGCCAGCAGCCAAGATAGGGGGACAGACTATGGCTACACCTTC
TRBJ2-2,TRBV7-6,TRBD1,.,CASSLAATGGADTGELFF,TGTGCCAGCAGCTTAGCCGCGACAGGGGGCGCGGACACCGGGGAGCTGTTTTTT
TRBJ2-3,TRBV5-1,.,.,CASSLDLDGTQYF,TGCGCCAGCAGCTTGGATTTAGATGGTACGCAGTATTTT
TRBJ2-1,TRBV5-6,TRBD2,.,CASSSSGGAWNEQFF,TGTGCCAGCAGCTCAAGCGGGGGGGCGTGGAATGAGCAGTTCTTC
TRBJ2-5,TRBV4-2,TRBD2,.,CASSQVVAGSSETQYF,TGTGCCAGCAGCCAAGTTGTAGCGGGGAGTTCGGAGACCCAGTACTTC
TRBJ2-7,TRBV2,.,.,CASSGRGDTYEQYF,TGTGCCAGCAGCGGTCGGGGGGACACCTACGAGCAGTACTTC
TRBJ1-1,TRBV19,.,.,CASSIDPDDRRAREAFF,TGTGCCAGTAGTATAGACCCAGACGACAGGCGAGCTCGGGAAGCTTTCTTT
TRBJ2-7,TRBV7-6,TRBD2,.,CASSKGNGGGVYEQYF,TGTGCCAGCAGCAAAGGGAATGGCGGGGGTGTTTACGAGCAGTACTTC
TRBJ1-2,TRBV19,.,.,CASSMVNFYGYTF,TGTGCCAGTAGTATGGTCAACTTCTATGGCTACACCTTC
TRBJ2-7,TRBV30,TRBD1,.,CAWSTGTGNYEQYF,TGTGCCTGGAGTACCGGGACAGGGAACTACGAGCAGTACTTC
TRBJ1-1,TRBV29-1,.,.,CSARGENTEAFF,TGCAGCGCTAGGGGAGAGAACACTGAAGCTTTCTTT
TRBJ1-1,TRBV19,.,.,CASSVLGPVKSEAFF,TGTGCCAGTAGTGTACTAGGGCCGGTAAAATCTGAAGCTTTCTTT
TRBJ2-2,TRBV4-2,.,.,CASSQEESANTGELFF,TGTGCCAGCAGCCAAGAGGAATCCGCGAACACCGGGGAGCTGTTTTTT